The 20 T cell receptor beta chains in this list originate from one sample, sequenced in a study of shared clonotypes between healthy human individuals. The repertoire was sequenced with immunoSEQ multiplex PCR; TCRdb's copy has only in-frame clones and lacks some. The sample holds approximately 2.1 million clones; approximately 95% are singletons and the top ten take about 0.41%. Source material: naive CD4+ T cells from PBMCs. Subset described: CD45RA+ positively selected. These receptors all stem from a man younger than 35 in good health. Some clones in this sample may be carry-over from other donors' samples.

The chain recombines TRBV5-1 with TRBJ1-2, with D possibly TRBD1 on 6 matching bases. With 2 bases removed from V and 3 bases from J, the gap between germline ends came to 14 bases. CDR1 and CDR2 (germline): SGHRS, YFSETQ. The CDR3 is 15 amino acids. CDR3 in amino acids: CASSFVTGADYGYTF. The CDR3 nucleotides read TGCGCCAGCAGCTTCGTGACAGGCGCCGACTATGGCTACACCTTC. The full variable domain, in which reference TRBV5-1 and TRBJ1-2 provide the parts outside the CDR3, is KAGVTQTPRYLIKTRGQQVTLSCSPISGHRSVSWYQQTPGQGLQFLFEYFSETQRNKGNFPGRFSGRQFSNSRSEMNVSTLELGDSALYLCASSFVTGADYGYTFGSGTRLTVV.

This rearrangement joins TRBV7-2 to TRBJ1-1; 7 bases map to TRBD1. The germline V gene encodes CDR1 SGHTA and CDR2 FQGNSA. This CDR3 comprises 15 residues. Trimming at V came to 2 bases and at J to 5 bases, leaving 8 bases not matched to a gene. CDR3 loop: CASSLYGQGETEAFF. Here the CDR3 DNA reads TGTGCCAGCAGCTTATATGGTCAGGGGGAAACTGAAGCTTTCTTT.

The V and J genes are TRBV6-1 and TRBJ1-2; 8 nucleotides line up with TRBD1. The CDR3 sequence is 17 residues long. Germline V gives CDR1 MNHNS, CDR2 SASEGT. Trimming at V came to 2 bases and at J to 4 bases, leaving 12 bases not matched to a gene. The CDR3 sequence: CASSETLDRAPFYGYTF. CDR3 coding DNA: TGTGCCAGCAGTGAAACCCTGGACAGGGCCCCCTTCTATGGCTACACCTTC.

V is TRBV2 and J is TRBJ1-5; D might be TRBD1 (6 bases). The CDR3 covers 15 residues. Germline CDR1 is SNHLY and CDR2 is FYNNEI. The V and J ends lost 3 bases and 7 bases respectively, with 16 bases between them. CDR3 nucleotide sequence: TGTGCCAGCAGTGAGACTAACAGGGCTCGGCAGCCCCAGCATTTT. Its protein product is CASSETNRARQPQHF.

J is TRBJ1-1 and V is TRBV30, with TRBD1 identical over 7 bases. Germline CDR1 is GTSNPN and CDR2 is SVGIG (reference sequence). This CDR3 spans 12 amino acids. V dropped 1 base and J dropped 6; count of bases not matched to a gene: 2. CDR3 in DNA: TGTGCCTGGAGTGAGGGGGCGGCTGAAGCTTTCTTT. Its translation: CAWSEGAAEAFF.

The chain carries TRBV6-6 and TRBJ1-3; TRBD1 is a possible D gene (6 bases). The V gene lost 5 bases and the J gene lost 6 bases, with 17 bases spanning the gap. Germline values: CDR1 MNHNY, CDR2 SVGAGI (reference sequence). This CDR3 spans 15 amino acids. CDR3 in DNA: TGTGCCAGCAGTCTCCCGACAGGAGATACAAACACCATATATTTT. As protein: CASSLPTGDTNTIYF.

The table lists this clone with a few counts. The chain is built from TRBV11-2 and TRBJ1-5; D gene uncertain. The germline V gene encodes CDR1 SGHAT and CDR2 FQNNGV. The CDR3 spans 14 residues. Trimming shortened V by 3 bases and J by 7 bases, and 13 bases separated the two germline ends. CDR3 sequence reads: CASSFGPTGQPQHF. As DNA, the CDR3 is TGTGCCAGCAGCTTTGGTCCGACGGGACAGCCCCAGCATTTT.

The chain carries TRBV6-6 and TRBJ2-1, with 8 bases identical to TRBD2. The CDR3 extends over 16 amino acids. The V gene end was trimmed by 5 bases and the J gene end by 7 bases; junction bases not matched to a gene: 13. The germline CDR1 and CDR2 sequences are MNHNY and SVGAGI (reference sequence). CDR3 in amino acids: CASSPRGSGSRNEQFF. In DNA, the CDR3 is TGTGCCAGCAGTCCCAGGGGCAGCGGGAGCCGGAATGAGCAGTTCTTC.

The CDR3 is CASSFLRDQPQHF. CDR3 coding DNA: TGTGCCAGCAGTTTTCTCAGGGATCAGCCCCAGCATTTT. This rearrangement joins TRBV28 to TRBJ1-5; D may be TRBD1 (5 bases). V was shortened by 3 bases and J by 5 bases, with 8 bases between the two germline ends. Germline lookup yields CDR1 MDHEN and CDR2 SYDVKM. The CDR3 consists of 13 residues.

In regard to this clone: Other nucleotide sequences in the sample specify the same CDR3. The V call is TRBV28, the J call TRBJ2-7; the match to TRBD1 covers 10 bases. The CDR3 runs 14 residues. Germline trimming cut 4 bases from V and 4 bases from J; bases unmatched to any gene: 4. The V gene's germline CDR1 is MDHEN and CDR2 SYDVKM. CDR3 bases: TGTGCCAGCAGTTCCGGGACAGGGGTTTACGAGCAGTACTTC. This translates into CASSSGTGVYEQYF. The full variable domain, with the rest looked up from reference TRBV28 and TRBJ2-7, is DVKVTQSSRYLVKRTGEKVFLECVQDMDHENMFWYRQDPGLGLRLIYFSYDVKMKEKGDIPEGYSVSREKKERFSLILESASTNQTSMYLCASSSGTGVYEQYFGPGTRLTVT.

The J gene is TRBJ1-6, the V gene TRBV7-3; D might be TRBD1 (6 bases). V lost 2 bases, J lost 7 bases, and 12 bases lay in between. Germline assignment: CDR1 SGHTA and CDR2 FQGTGA. The CDR3 length is 15 residues. The CDR3 protein is CASSLVGQGNSPLHF. The DNA for the CDR3 is TGTGCCAGCAGCTTAGTTGGTCAGGGGAATTCACCCCTCCACTTT.

The V and J genes are TRBV14 and TRBJ2-7; TRBD2 agrees at 14 bases. V trimming: 4 bases; J trimming: 4 bases; junction bases outside the gene matches: 9. The CDR3 runs to 17 residues. CDR1 SGHDN and CDR2 FVKESK come from the germline V gene. In DNA, the CDR3 is TGTGCCAGCAGCCTTAATTATCGGACTAGCGGGAGGTACGAGCAGTACTTC. Translating it yields CASSLNYRTSGRYEQYF.

This clone was observed a single time. V usage is TRBV5-4 and J usage is TRBJ2-3; maybe TRBD1 (5 bases). This CDR3 contains 15 residues. Trimming removed 1 base at V and 0 bases at J, with 9 bases between. Per the germline V gene, CDR1 is SGHNT and CDR2 is YYREEE (reference sequence). This chain's CDR3 is CASSLPTESTDTQYF. CDR3 sequence (DNA): TGTGCCAGCAGCTTGCCGACAGAGAGCACAGATACGCAGTATTTT.

This chain connects TRBV28 to TRBJ1-3; 9 bases are a match to TRBD1. This CDR3 spans 16 amino acids. Germline assignment: CDR1 MDHEN and CDR2 SYDVKM. The V gene end was trimmed by 2 bases and the J gene end by 4 bases; junction bases not matched to a gene: 6. The CDR3 bases are TGTGCCAGCAGTTTAGTTCCCGGACAGGGGGGAAACACCATATATTTT. Translation gives CASSLVPGQGGNTIYF.

This chain links TRBV11-2 with TRBJ2-3, with D tentatively TRBD1 (6 bases). Trimming took off 4 bases at V and 0 bases at J, with 11 bases between the two ends. Per germline, CDR1 SGHAT and CDR2 FQNNGV. The CDR3 extends over 15 amino acids. CDR3 bases: TGTGCCAGCAGCTACAGGGCCTTGAGCACAGATACGCAGTATTTT. It encodes CASSYRALSTDTQYF.

This chain links TRBV10-3 with TRBJ1-2; perhaps TRBD1 as D (5 bases). V was trimmed by 6 bases and J by 4 bases, leaving 18 bases between them. There are 15 residues in the CDR3. The germline V gene encodes CDR1 ENHRY and CDR2 SYGVKD. CDR3 protein: CAIRKSRDTPYGYTF. CDR3 nucleotide sequence: TGTGCCATCAGGAAATCCAGGGATACACCCTATGGCTACACCTTC.

The chain couples TRBV9 to TRBJ1-3; D uncertain. The V gene's germline CDR1 is SGDLS and CDR2 YYNGEE. The CDR3 runs 18 residues. V lost 1 base to trimming and J lost 0 bases, with 17 bases between them. The DNA of the CDR3 is TGTGCCAGCAGCGTAAATTCTCCCTTATCCCCCTCTGGAAACACCATATATTTT. The encoded protein is CASSVNSPLSPSGNTIYF.

The chain recombines TRBV11-3 with TRBJ2-2; 10 bases are a match to TRBD2. Germline assignment: CDR1 SGHNT and CDR2 YENEEA. With V trimmed by 5 bases and J by 5 bases, 2 bases remained unmatched. The length of the CDR3 is 14 residues. Here the CDR3 reads CASSRLAGTGELFF. CDR3 nucleotide sequence: TGTGCCAGCAGCCGACTAGCGGGTACCGGGGAGCTGTTTTTT.

V gene TRBV5-8 combines with J gene TRBJ2-5; maybe TRBD2 (5 bases). Per the germline V gene, CDR1 is SGHTS and CDR2 is YDEGEE. Trimming removed 4 bases at V and 1 base at J, with 17 bases between. The CDR3 has 16 residues. The CDR3 is CASSPGQRGSQETQYF. The CDR3 DNA reads as TGTGCCAGCAGCCCGGGCCAAAGAGGGTCCCAAGAGACCCAGTACTTC.

The V and J genes are TRBV2 and TRBJ1-2; tentatively, D is TRBD1 (5 bases). V was cut by 9 bases and J by 6 bases, with 17 bases left in between. This CDR3 is built from 13 residues. Germline CDR1 and CDR2: SNHLY and FYNNEI. The CDR3 is CASYQGGWNGYTF. CDR3 DNA: TGTGCCAGTTACCAGGGAGGTTGGAATGGCTACACCTTC.